The 6 T cell receptor beta chains presented below share a single source sample, sequenced in a study of cytomegalovirus exposure and HLA in healthy donors. With 60 Vbeta and 13 Jbeta primers, the PCR was carried out. TCRdb's copy holds only in-frame clones and misses some; the assay was immunoSEQ multiplex PCR. The table includes roughly 55,000 clones, around 80% detected once. The specimen was PBMCs. The receptors were sampled from a boy aged 10-17 years in good health and CMV-seropositive.

The V gene is TRBV18, the J gene TRBJ2-3, with 7 bases that match TRBD2. J lost 2 bases, V lost 0 bases, and 8 bases had no gene match. CDR1 and CDR2 from the germline V gene are KGHSH and LQKENI. The CDR3 length is 17 residues. In DNA form, the CDR3 reads TGTGCCAGCTCACCACCGGTCTCTAGCGGCGACACAGATACGCAGTATTTT. Protein sequence: CASSPPVSSGDTDTQYF.

V and J are TRBV19 and TRBJ1-5; perhaps TRBD1 as D (6 bases). The V and J ends lost 7 bases and 4 bases respectively, with 8 bases between them. There are 12 residues in the CDR3. Germline values: CDR1 LNHDA, CDR2 SQIVND (reference sequence). Here the CDR3 DNA reads TGTGCCAGTAAAGGACAGAATCAGCCCCAGCATTTT. Translated, it gives CASKGQNQPQHF.

The V and J genes are TRBV6-1 and TRBJ1-1, with a weak D call TRBD1 (5 bases). V was trimmed by 1 base and J by 6 bases, leaving 9 bases between them. CDR1 and CDR2 (germline): MNHNS, SASEGT. The CDR3 totals 13 residues. This chain's CDR3 is CASSEVRAAEAFF. DNA for the CDR3: TGTGCCAGCAGTGAAGTCAGGGCGGCTGAAGCTTTCTTT.

The rearrangement links TRBV12-5 to TRBJ1-2; 9 bases are shared with TRBD1. CDR1 is LGHNT and CDR2 is FRNRAP in the germline V gene. There are 17 residues in the CDR3. Trimming cost V 1 base and J 8 bases; bases outside gene matches: 14. The CDR3 DNA reads TGTGCTAGTGGTTTGGAATCGCTGCGGACAGGGGCTGGAGGCTACACCTTC. Translating it yields CASGLESLRTGAGGYTF.

The V and J genes are TRBV7-9 and TRBJ2-4, with 7 bases lining up with TRBD1. The V segment lost 5 bases and the J segment 9 bases; nucleotides outside the gene matches: 13. This CDR3 has 15 residues. Germline V lookup: CDR1 SEHNR, CDR2 FQNEAQ (reference sequence). The CDR3 loop is CASSPGSRGRGIQYF. For the CDR3, the DNA is TGTGCCAGCAGCCCGGGGAGCAGGGGGAGAGGCATTCAGTACTTC.

The chain combines TRBV6-5 with TRBJ2-7; a weak D match, TRBD1 (5 bases). The germline V and J ends were trimmed by 7 bases and 3 bases, with 19 bases remaining between them. CDR3 length equals 15 residues. CDR1 is MNHEY and CDR2 is SVGAGI in the germline V gene. The CDR3 DNA reads as TGTGCCAGCAAGAGAAACAGGTTCCAAGACTACGAGCAGTACTTC. Translation: CASKRNRFQDYEQYF.